This T cell receptor (beta chain) originates from a study of blood T cell repertoires in COVID-19 (TCRdb year 2020). In terms of the full investigation: The collaborator samples originated in the United States, Italy and Spain and spanned the acute and convalescent phases of COVID-19. The material from the prospective study consisted of cDNA or gDNA derived from T cells, B-cell-depleted T cells, or PBMCs. Subjects who had been exposed to COVID-19, were actively infected with it, or had recovered from it provided the deeply sampled blood TCRbeta repertoires that made up the dataset. The repertoires were released in a freely available public database intended as a resource for research on the immune response to SARS-CoV-2. Samples were obtained from the ongoing ImmuneRACE study (first 160 participants) and from about 1,300 subjects provided by 6 global collaborators. Sample metadata almost always included a de-identified subject ID, COVID-19 status, age in years and sex. Where available, HLA class I and class II types were obtained from metadata supplied by the sample provider rather than from assay-based typing. The full study reports these points: The quantity of clinical and demographic metadata differed by source and by participant and was supplied without curation.

In the germline V gene (reference sequence), CDR1 corresponds to LNHDA and CDR2 to SQIVND. The CDR3 measures 13 amino acids from cysteine to phenylalanine. Here the CDR3 DNA is all that survives: 39 bases in frame from base 1. V trim: 6 bases; J trim: 6 bases; unmatched bases: 4. TCRbeta CDR3 regions were amplified from genomic DNA by means of the immunoSEQ Assay, a bias-controlled multiplex PCR. The published analysis was carried out like this. Within the assay, amplification of reference gene primers was used to estimate how many nucleated cells each sample contained. To quantify the absolute abundance of each unique TCRbeta CDR3 rearrangement, sequence reads were collapsed and filtered. For each sample, productive Simpson clonality was calculated by taking the square root of Simpson's diversity index across productive rearrangements. TCRdb carries this immuneACCESS record with in-frame sequences only. Its versions omit some clonotypes, under half of them owing to an unresolved V gene in the studies checked, with the rest unexplained. Clone size and the V and J calls come from that table; the DNA yielded D and trimming. This sample lists around 140,000 clones; around 87% were detected once. Clones ranked in the top ten supply around 11% of the sample.

As concerns this clone: The clone's antigen remains unknown. One base away there is no much larger clone; base qualities are not given.

Participants in the prospective study were enrolled through a virtual design, were aged roughly 18 to 100 years, and lived in roughly 24 United States geographic areas. In the prospective study, participants were assigned to cohorts based on the clinical history participants reported in a screening survey and a study questionnaire. Recovered participants in ImmuneRACE Cohort 3 were defined by two consecutive negative NP/OP PCR tests, clearance by a healthcare professional, or resolution of symptoms. Each participant in the prospective study had whole blood, serum and a nasopharyngeal or oropharyngeal swab collected by mobile phlebotomists. Participants in the prospective study had the option to provide additional blood draws and questionnaires over a 2-month period. Prospective study blood samples were shipped either frozen or at room temperature before DNA extraction.

This clonotype was sampled from a man aged 55 to 69 who had recovered from COVID-19. The chain is assembled from TRBV19 and TRBJ1-3; TRBD1 aligns with 8 central bases. The sequenced material came from PBMCs or T cells enriched from blood (not recorded which). The CDR3 amino acid sequence is: CASRDRAANTIYF. The sequence in DNA is TGTGCCAGTAGGGACAGGGCTGCAAACACCATATATTTT.